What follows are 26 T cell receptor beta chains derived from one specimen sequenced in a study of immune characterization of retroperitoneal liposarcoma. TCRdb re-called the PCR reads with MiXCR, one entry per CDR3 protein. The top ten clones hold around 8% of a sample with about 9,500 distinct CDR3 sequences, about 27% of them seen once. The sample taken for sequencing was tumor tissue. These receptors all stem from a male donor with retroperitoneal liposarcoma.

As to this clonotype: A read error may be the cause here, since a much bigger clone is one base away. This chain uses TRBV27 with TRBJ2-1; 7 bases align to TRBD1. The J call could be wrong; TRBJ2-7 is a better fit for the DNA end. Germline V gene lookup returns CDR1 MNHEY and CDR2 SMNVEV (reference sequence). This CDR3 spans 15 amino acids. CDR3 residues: CASSLGTDISNEQYF. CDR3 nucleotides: TGTGCCAGCAGCCTCGGGACAGACATATCGAATGAGCAGTACTTC.

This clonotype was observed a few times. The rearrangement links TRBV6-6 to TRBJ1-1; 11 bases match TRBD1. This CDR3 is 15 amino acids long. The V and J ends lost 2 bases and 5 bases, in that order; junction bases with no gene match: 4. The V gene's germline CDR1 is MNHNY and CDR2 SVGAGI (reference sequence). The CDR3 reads CASSYGTGGMTEAFF. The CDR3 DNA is TGTGCCAGCAGTTACGGGACAGGGGGTATGACTGAAGCTTTCTTT.

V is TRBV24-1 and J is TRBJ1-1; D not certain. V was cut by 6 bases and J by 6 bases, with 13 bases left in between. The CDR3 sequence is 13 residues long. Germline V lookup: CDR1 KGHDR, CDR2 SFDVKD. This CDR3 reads CATSLPGGAEAFF. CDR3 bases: TGTGCCACCAGTCTCCCCGGCGGCGCTGAAGCTTTCTTT.

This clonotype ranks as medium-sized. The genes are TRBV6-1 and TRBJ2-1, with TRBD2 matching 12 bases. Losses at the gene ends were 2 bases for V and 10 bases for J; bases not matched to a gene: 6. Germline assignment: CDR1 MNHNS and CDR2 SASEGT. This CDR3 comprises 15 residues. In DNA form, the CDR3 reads TGTGCCAGCAGTGAACGACTAGCGGGAGCGTACGAGCAGTTCTTC. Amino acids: CASSERLAGAYEQFF.

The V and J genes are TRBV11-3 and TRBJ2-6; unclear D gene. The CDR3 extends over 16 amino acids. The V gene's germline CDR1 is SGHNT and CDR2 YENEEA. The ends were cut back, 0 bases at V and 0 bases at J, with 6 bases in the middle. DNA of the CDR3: TGTGCCAGCAGCTTAGAACAGAGCTCTGGGGCCAACGTCCTGACTTTC. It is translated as CASSLEQSSGANVLTF.

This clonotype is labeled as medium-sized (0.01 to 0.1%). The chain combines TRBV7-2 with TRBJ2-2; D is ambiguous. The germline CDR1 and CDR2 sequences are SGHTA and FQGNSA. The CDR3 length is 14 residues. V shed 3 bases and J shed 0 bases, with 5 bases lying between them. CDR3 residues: CASSLTPNTGELFF. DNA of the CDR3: TGTGCCAGCAGCTTGACCCCGAACACCGGGGAGCTGTTTTTT.

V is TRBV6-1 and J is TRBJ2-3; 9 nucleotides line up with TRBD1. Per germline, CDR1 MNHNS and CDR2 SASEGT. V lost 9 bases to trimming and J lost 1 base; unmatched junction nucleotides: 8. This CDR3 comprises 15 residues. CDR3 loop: CASKRGQGCTDTQYF. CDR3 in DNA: TGTGCCAGTAAGAGGGGACAGGGCTGCACAGATACGCAGTATTTT.

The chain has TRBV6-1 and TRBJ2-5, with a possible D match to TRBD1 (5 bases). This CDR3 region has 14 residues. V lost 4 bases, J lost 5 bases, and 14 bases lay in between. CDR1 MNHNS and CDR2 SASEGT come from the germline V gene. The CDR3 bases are TGTGCCAGCAGTGCTTTACTCCCAGGGGAGACCCAGTACTTC. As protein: CASSALLPGETQYF.

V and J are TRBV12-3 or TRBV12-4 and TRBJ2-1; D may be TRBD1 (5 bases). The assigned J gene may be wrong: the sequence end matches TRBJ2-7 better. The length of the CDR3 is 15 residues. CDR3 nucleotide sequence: TGTGCCAGCAGTTTCTTAAGGCAGGGAAACAATGAGCAGTACTTC. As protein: CASSFLRQGNNEQYF.

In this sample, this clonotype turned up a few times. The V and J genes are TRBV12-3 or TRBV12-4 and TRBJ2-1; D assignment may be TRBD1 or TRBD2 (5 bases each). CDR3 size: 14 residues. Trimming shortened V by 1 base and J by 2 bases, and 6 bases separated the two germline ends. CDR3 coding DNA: TGTGCCAGCAGTTTAGGGGGGACCTACAATGAGCAGTTCTTC. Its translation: CASSLGGTYNEQFF.

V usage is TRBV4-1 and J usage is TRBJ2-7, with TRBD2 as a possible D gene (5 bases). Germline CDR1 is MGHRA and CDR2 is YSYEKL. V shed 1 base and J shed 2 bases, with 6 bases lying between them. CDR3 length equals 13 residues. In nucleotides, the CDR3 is TGCGCCAGCAGCCAAGGAGGGCCCTACGAGCAGTACTTC. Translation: CASSQGGPYEQYF.

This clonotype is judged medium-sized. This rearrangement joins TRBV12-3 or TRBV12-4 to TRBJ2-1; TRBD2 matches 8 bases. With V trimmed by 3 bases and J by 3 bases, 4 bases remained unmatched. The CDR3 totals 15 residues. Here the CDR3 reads CASSFITSGYNEQFF. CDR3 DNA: TGTGCCAGCAGTTTCATAACTAGCGGCTACAATGAGCAGTTCTTC.

CDR3 bases: TGTGCCAGCAGTGGGAGAGGAGATACGCAGTATTTT. This translates into CASSGRGDTQYF. The V gene is TRBV25-1, the J gene TRBJ2-3, with no clear D. CDR1 is MGHDK and CDR2 is SYGVNS in the germline V gene. The CDR3 is made up of 12 amino acids. The germline V and J ends were trimmed by 4 bases and 5 bases, with 7 bases remaining between them.

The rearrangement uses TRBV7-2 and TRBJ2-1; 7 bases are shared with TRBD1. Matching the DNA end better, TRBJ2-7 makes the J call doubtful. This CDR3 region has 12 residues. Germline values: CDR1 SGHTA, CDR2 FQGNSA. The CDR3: CASSSTGWEQYF. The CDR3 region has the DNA TGTGCCAGCAGCTCGACAGGGTGGGAGCAGTACTTC.

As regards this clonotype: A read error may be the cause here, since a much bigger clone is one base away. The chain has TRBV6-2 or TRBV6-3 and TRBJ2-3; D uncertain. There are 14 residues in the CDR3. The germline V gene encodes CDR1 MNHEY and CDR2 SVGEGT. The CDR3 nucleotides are TGTGTCAGCAGTTTCCGCGGAAGGACAGATACGCAGTATTTT. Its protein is CVSSFRGRTDTQYF.

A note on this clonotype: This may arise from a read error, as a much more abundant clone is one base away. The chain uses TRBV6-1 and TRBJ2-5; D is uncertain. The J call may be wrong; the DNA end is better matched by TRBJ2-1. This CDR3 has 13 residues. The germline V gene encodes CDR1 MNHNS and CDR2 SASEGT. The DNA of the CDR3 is TGTGCCAGCAGTTATAGGAACCAAGAGACCCAGTTCTTC. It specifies CASSYRNQETQFF.

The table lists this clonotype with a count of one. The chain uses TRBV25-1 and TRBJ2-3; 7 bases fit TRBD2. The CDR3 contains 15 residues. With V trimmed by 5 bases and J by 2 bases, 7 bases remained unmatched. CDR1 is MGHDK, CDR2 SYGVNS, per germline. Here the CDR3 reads CASSLASGLTDTQYF. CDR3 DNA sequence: TGTGCCAGCAGTTTGGCTAGCGGCCTCACAGATACGCAGTATTTT.

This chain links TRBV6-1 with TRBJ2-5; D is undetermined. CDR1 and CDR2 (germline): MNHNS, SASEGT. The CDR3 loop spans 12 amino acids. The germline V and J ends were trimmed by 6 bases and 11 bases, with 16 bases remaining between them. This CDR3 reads CASRDPSNEQYF. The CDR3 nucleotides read TGTGCCAGCAGGGACCCATCCAATGAGCAGTACTTC.

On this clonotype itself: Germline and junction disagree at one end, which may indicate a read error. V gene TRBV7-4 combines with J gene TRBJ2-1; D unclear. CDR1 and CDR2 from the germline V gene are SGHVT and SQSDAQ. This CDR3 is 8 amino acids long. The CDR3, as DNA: TGTGCCAGCAGCTTAGCCCTCTTC. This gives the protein CASSLALF.

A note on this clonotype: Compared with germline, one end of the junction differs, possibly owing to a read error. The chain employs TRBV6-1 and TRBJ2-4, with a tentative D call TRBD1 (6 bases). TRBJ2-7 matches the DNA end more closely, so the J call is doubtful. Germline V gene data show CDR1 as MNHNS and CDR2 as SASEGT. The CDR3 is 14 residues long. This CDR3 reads CASSQAPDSYEQYF. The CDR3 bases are TGTGCCAGCAGTCAAGCCCCGGACAGCTACGAGCAGTACTTC.

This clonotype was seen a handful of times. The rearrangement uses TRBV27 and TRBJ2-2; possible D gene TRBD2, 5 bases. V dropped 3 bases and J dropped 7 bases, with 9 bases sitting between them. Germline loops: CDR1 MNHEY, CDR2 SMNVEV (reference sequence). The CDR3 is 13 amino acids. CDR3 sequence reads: CASSLITSGELFF. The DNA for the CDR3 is TGTGCCAGCAGTTTGATTACTAGCGGGGAGCTGTTTTTT.

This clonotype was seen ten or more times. CDR3 protein: CASSYSQLNSPLHF. CDR3 DNA: TGTGCCAGCAGTTACTCTCAGCTTAATTCACCCCTCCACTTT. This rearrangement joins TRBV6-6 to TRBJ1-6; D unclear. Germline CDR1 reads MNHNY; CDR2 reads SVGAGI (reference sequence). The CDR3 is 14 amino acids. The V end lost 0 bases, the J end lost 6 bases, and 6 bases lay between the germline ends.

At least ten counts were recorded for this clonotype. The DNA of the CDR3 is TGTGCCAGCAGTGAATTTTACGGCTCCTACGAGCAGTTCTTC. Translating gives CASSEFYGSYEQFF. The chain combines TRBV6-1 with TRBJ2-1; D gene ambiguous. The CDR3 loop spans 14 amino acids. CDR1 and CDR2 from the germline V gene are MNHNS and SASEGT. The germline V and J ends were trimmed by 2 bases and 10 bases, with 15 bases remaining between them.

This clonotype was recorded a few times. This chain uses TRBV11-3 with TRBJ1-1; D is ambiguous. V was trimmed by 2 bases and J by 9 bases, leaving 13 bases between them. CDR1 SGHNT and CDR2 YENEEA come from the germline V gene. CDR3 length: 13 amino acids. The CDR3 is CASSLRRKLQAFF. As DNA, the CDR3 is TGTGCCAGCAGCTTACGCAGGAAACTACAAGCTTTCTTT.

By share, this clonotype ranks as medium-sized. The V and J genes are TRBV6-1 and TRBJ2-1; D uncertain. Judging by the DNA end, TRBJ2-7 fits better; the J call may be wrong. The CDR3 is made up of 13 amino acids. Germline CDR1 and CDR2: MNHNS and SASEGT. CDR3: CASKGRTYNEQYF. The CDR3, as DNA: TGTGCCAGCAAGGGTCGAACCTACAATGAGCAGTACTTC.

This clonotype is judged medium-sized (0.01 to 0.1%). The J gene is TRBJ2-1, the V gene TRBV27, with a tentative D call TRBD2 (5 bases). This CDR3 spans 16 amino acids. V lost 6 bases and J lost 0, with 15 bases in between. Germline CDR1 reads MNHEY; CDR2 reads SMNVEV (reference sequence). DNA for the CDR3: TGTGCCAGCAGGGGAGAAGCGGCAACCTCCTACAATGAGCAGTTCTTC. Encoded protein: CASRGEAATSYNEQFF.